This T cell receptor (beta chain) was sequenced in a study of T-cell memory formation after mild COVID-19. General study results and limits: Later expanders leaned toward CD4+, whereas clones contracting from day 15 to 85 were balanced CD4/CD8. Nothing confirmed that second-wave clones peaking on day 37 were specific for SARS-CoV-2.

About this clonotype itself: The antigen remains undetermined. A much larger clone is a single base away; this may be a read error.

From 5'RACE with constant-segment primers came TCR alpha and TCR beta cDNA libraries that carried sample barcodes and UMIs. TCRdb recomputed calls from the 5' RACE reads with MiXCR, one row per CDR3 protein. The table records approximately 480,000 distinct CDR3 sequences, 18% of them present only once. The receptor's source is an adult woman who had mild COVID-19 (a few samples of this study predate the infection). Cell type and time point are not known. Sequenced material: PBMCs or a T cell subset sorted from them (not recorded which).

The CDR3 sequence is CSASPASAEETQYF. CDR3 bases: TGCAGTGCTAGCCCGGCTAGCGCGGAGGAGACCCAGTACTTC. This chain uses TRBV20-1 with TRBJ2-5; a possible D gene is TRBD2 (6 bases). This CDR3 has 14 amino acids. The germline CDR1 and CDR2 sequences are DFQATT and SNEGSKA (reference sequence). V was shortened by 3 bases and J by 5 bases, with 16 bases between the two germline ends.